The next 9 T cell receptor beta chains were all read from a single sample in a study of post-analysis software for immune sequencing data. Notes on the study in general: Patients carried four or five TRBV segments more frequently than controls did, and TRBV5-6, TRBV5-1 and TRBV20-1 were among them.

Antigen specificity for these receptors is unknown. Unique molecular identifiers were present in the TCR beta cDNA libraries. TCRdb reprocessed the PCR reads with MiXCR, giving one entry per CDR3 protein. The table includes about 430,000 distinct CDR3 sequences, 30% to 40% detected once. Sequencing was done on a sample of blood. Source of these receptors: a girl aged 2 to 10 with multiple sclerosis.

V gene TRBV7-9 combines with J gene TRBJ1-2; a weak D match, TRBD1 (5 bases). The germline V gene has CDR1 SEHNR and CDR2 FQNEAQ (reference sequence). V lost 5 bases and J lost 10, with 14 bases in between. CDR3 length: 12 residues. The CDR3 DNA is TGTGCCAGCAGCGTAGACAGCGGCCCCTACACCTTC. It yields the protein CASSVDSGPYTF.

The chain combines TRBV29-1 with TRBJ2-3, with 10 nucleotides matching TRBD2. In germline, CDR1 is SQVTM, CDR2 ANQGSEA. This CDR3 has 19 amino acids. V gave up 1 base and J gave up 2 bases; unmatched junction bases: 15. CDR3 in amino acids: CSVEGLASGSRGPTDTQYF. The CDR3 nucleotides read TGCAGCGTTGAAGGGTTGGCTAGCGGGAGCAGGGGGCCCACAGATACGCAGTATTTT.

This sequence joins TRBV20-1 and TRBJ2-5; 8 bases fit TRBD2. Germline-derived CDR1 and CDR2 are DFQATT and SNEGSKA (reference sequence). J lost 2 bases, V lost 4 bases, and 3 bases had no gene match. CDR3 length: 13 residues. The CDR3 sequence: CSAIAGLQETQYF. DNA for the CDR3: TGCAGTGCTATAGCGGGGTTACAAGAGACCCAGTACTTC.

This sequence joins TRBV6-5 and TRBJ2-2; 8 bases map to TRBD1. This CDR3 comprises 16 residues. Unmatched junction bases numbered 12, after V lost 6 bases and J lost 6 bases. The germline V gene encodes CDR1 MNHEY and CDR2 SVGAGI. CDR3 region: CASSYPAGGAPGELFF. CDR3 sequence (DNA): TGTGCCAGCAGCTACCCCGCAGGGGGCGCCCCCGGGGAGCTGTTTTTT.

V usage is TRBV29-1 and J usage is TRBJ2-1; D unclear. V shed 0 bases and J shed 0 bases, with 12 bases lying between them. Germline V CDR1 and CDR2: SQVTM, ANQGSEA. The CDR3 extends over 16 amino acids. The CDR3 DNA sequence: TGCAGCGTTGAAGATCCCCTAAGAGCCTCCTACAATGAGCAGTTCTTC. It codes for CSVEDPLRASYNEQFF.

This rearrangement joins TRBV29-1 to TRBJ1-2, with 10 bases fitting TRBD1. The V segment lost 4 bases and the J segment 6 bases; nucleotides outside the gene matches: 11. The CDR3 is 15 amino acids. Germline V gene lookup returns CDR1 SQVTM and CDR2 ANQGSEA. The CDR3 sequence is CSVVPGDRGINGYTF. CDR3 DNA: TGCAGCGTTGTGCCCGGGGACAGGGGTATTAATGGCTACACCTTC.

The chain couples TRBV28 to TRBJ1-2; 9 bases align to TRBD1. Germline assignment: CDR1 MDHEN and CDR2 SYDVKM. Unmatched junction bases numbered 7, after V lost 6 bases and J lost 5 bases. The CDR3 is 14 residues long. In DNA form, the CDR3 reads TGTGCCAGCAGAGGGGAGGACAGGGGATATGGCTACACCTTC. It encodes CASRGEDRGYGYTF.

CDR3 loop: CASSRDRGRNEQYF. The CDR3 coding sequence is TGCGCCAGCAGCCGGGACAGGGGAAGAAATGAGCAGTACTTC. J is TRBJ2-5 and V is TRBV4-3; TRBD1 agrees at 10 bases. This CDR3 is 14 amino acids long. The V segment lost 4 bases and the J segment 11 bases; nucleotides outside the gene matches: 10. Germline V gene data show CDR1 as LGHNA and CDR2 as YSLEER.

This clonotype was observed a few times. V is TRBV6-2 or TRBV6-3 and J is TRBJ2-6; maybe TRBD2 (6 bases). V was shortened by 10 bases and J by 4 bases, with 11 bases between the two germline ends. CDR3 size: 13 residues. Germline lookup yields CDR1 MNHEY and CDR2 SVGEGT. CDR3: CAIGGAGANVLTF. CDR3 DNA: TGTGCCATCGGAGGGGCCGGGGCCAACGTCCTGACTTTC.